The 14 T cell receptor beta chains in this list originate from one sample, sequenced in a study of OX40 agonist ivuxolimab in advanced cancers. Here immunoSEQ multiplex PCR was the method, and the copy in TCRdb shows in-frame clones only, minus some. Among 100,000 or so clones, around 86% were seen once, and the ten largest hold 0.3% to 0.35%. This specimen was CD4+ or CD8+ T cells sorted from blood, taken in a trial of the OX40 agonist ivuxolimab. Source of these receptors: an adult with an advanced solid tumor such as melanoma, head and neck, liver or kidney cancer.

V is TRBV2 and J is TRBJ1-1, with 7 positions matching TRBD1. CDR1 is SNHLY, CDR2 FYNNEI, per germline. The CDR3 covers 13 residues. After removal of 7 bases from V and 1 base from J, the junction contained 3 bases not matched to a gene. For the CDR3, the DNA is TGTGCCAGCAAAGACAGGGAGAACACTGAAGCTTTCTTT. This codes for CASKDRENTEAFF.

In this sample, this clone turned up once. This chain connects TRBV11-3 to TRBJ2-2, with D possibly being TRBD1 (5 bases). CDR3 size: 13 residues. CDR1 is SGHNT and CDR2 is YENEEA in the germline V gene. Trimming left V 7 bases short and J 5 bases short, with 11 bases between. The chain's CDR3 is CASKNPGTGELFF. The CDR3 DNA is TGTGCCAGCAAAAACCCAGGGACCGGGGAGCTGTTTTTT.

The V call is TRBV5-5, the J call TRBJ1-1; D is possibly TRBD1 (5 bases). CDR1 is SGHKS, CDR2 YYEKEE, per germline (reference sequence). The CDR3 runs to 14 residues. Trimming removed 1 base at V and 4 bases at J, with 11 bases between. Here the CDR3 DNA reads TGTGCCAGCAGCTTGATTGGAGGGGCCACTGAAGCTTTCTTT. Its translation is CASSLIGGATEAFF.

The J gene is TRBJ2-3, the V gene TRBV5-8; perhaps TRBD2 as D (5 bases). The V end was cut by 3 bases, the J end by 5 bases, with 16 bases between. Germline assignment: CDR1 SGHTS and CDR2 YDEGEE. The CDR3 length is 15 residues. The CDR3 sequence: CASSSPSHIEDTQYF. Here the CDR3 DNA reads TGTGCCAGCAGCTCACCTAGCCATATCGAAGATACGCAGTATTTT.

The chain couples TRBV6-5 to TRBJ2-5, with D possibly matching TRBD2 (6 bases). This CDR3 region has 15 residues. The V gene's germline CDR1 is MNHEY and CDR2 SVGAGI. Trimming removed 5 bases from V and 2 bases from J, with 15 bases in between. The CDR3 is CASSQTAGPQETQYF. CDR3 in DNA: TGTGCCAGCAGTCAAACTGCGGGACCTCAAGAGACCCAGTACTTC.

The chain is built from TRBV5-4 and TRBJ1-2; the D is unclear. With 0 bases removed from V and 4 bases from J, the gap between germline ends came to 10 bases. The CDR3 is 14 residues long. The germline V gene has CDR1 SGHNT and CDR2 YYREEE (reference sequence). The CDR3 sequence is CASSLVKGGYGYTF. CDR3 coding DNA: TGTGCCAGCAGCTTGGTGAAGGGAGGCTATGGCTACACCTTC.

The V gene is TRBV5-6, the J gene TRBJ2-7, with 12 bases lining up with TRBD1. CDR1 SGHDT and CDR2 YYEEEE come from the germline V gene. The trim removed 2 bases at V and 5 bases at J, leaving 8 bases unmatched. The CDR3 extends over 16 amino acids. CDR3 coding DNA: TGTGCCAGCAGCTTAGATCGGGGACAGGGGGCGCACGAGCAGTACTTC. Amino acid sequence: CASSLDRGQGAHEQYF.

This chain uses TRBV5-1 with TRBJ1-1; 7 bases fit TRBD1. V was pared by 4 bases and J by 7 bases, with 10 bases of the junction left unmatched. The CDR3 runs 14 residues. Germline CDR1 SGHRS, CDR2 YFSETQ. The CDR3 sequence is CASSLDGTVIEAFF. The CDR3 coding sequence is TGCGCCAGCAGCCTGGATGGGACAGTAATTGAAGCTTTCTTT.

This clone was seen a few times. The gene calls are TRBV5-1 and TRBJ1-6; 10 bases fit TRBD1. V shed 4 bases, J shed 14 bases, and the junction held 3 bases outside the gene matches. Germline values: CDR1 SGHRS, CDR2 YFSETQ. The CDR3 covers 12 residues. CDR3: CASSTGQGALHF. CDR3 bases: TGCGCCAGCAGCACCGGACAGGGGGCCCTCCACTTT.

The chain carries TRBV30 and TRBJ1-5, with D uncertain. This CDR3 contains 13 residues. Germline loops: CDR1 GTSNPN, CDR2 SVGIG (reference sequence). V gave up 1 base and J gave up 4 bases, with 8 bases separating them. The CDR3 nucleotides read TGTGCCTGGAGTGCATGGGGTAATCAGCCCCAGCATTTT. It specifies CAWSAWGNQPQHF. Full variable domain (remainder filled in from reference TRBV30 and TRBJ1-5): SQTIHQWPATLVQPVGSPLSLECTVEGTSNPNLYWYRQAAGRGLQLLFYSVGIGQISSEVPQNLSASRPQDRQFILSSKKLLLSDSGFYLCAWSAWGNQPQHFGDGTRLSIL.

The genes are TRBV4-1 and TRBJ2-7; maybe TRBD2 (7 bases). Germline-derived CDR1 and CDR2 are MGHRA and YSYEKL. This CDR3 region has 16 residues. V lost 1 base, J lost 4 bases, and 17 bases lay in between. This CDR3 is CASSQGGGLGTYEQYF. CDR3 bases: TGCGCCAGCAGCCAAGGGGGGGGCCTCGGGACGTACGAGCAGTACTTC.

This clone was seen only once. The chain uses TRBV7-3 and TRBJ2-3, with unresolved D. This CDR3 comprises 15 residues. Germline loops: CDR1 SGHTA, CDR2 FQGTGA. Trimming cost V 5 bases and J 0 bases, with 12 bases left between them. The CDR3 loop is CASSQDGTSTDTQYF. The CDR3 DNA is TGTGCCAGCAGCCAGGACGGAACTAGCACAGATACGCAGTATTTT.

The CDR3 nucleotides read TGTGCCTGGAGTGTAGGGACGGACACAGATACGCAGTATTTT. Protein sequence: CAWSVGTDTDTQYF. The chain joins TRBV30 to TRBJ2-3; the D gene could be TRBD1 or TRBD2 (5 bases each). CDR1 is GTSNPN, CDR2 SVGIG, per germline (reference sequence). CDR3 length equals 14 residues. Trimming took 0 bases from V and 2 from J, leaving 9 bases between them.

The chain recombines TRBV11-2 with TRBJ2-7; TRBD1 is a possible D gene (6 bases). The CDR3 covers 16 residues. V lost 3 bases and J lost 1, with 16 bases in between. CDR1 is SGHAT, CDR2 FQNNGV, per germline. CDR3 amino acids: CASSFPVPDSSYEQYF. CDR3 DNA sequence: TGTGCCAGCAGCTTCCCCGTCCCGGACAGTTCCTACGAGCAGTACTTC.